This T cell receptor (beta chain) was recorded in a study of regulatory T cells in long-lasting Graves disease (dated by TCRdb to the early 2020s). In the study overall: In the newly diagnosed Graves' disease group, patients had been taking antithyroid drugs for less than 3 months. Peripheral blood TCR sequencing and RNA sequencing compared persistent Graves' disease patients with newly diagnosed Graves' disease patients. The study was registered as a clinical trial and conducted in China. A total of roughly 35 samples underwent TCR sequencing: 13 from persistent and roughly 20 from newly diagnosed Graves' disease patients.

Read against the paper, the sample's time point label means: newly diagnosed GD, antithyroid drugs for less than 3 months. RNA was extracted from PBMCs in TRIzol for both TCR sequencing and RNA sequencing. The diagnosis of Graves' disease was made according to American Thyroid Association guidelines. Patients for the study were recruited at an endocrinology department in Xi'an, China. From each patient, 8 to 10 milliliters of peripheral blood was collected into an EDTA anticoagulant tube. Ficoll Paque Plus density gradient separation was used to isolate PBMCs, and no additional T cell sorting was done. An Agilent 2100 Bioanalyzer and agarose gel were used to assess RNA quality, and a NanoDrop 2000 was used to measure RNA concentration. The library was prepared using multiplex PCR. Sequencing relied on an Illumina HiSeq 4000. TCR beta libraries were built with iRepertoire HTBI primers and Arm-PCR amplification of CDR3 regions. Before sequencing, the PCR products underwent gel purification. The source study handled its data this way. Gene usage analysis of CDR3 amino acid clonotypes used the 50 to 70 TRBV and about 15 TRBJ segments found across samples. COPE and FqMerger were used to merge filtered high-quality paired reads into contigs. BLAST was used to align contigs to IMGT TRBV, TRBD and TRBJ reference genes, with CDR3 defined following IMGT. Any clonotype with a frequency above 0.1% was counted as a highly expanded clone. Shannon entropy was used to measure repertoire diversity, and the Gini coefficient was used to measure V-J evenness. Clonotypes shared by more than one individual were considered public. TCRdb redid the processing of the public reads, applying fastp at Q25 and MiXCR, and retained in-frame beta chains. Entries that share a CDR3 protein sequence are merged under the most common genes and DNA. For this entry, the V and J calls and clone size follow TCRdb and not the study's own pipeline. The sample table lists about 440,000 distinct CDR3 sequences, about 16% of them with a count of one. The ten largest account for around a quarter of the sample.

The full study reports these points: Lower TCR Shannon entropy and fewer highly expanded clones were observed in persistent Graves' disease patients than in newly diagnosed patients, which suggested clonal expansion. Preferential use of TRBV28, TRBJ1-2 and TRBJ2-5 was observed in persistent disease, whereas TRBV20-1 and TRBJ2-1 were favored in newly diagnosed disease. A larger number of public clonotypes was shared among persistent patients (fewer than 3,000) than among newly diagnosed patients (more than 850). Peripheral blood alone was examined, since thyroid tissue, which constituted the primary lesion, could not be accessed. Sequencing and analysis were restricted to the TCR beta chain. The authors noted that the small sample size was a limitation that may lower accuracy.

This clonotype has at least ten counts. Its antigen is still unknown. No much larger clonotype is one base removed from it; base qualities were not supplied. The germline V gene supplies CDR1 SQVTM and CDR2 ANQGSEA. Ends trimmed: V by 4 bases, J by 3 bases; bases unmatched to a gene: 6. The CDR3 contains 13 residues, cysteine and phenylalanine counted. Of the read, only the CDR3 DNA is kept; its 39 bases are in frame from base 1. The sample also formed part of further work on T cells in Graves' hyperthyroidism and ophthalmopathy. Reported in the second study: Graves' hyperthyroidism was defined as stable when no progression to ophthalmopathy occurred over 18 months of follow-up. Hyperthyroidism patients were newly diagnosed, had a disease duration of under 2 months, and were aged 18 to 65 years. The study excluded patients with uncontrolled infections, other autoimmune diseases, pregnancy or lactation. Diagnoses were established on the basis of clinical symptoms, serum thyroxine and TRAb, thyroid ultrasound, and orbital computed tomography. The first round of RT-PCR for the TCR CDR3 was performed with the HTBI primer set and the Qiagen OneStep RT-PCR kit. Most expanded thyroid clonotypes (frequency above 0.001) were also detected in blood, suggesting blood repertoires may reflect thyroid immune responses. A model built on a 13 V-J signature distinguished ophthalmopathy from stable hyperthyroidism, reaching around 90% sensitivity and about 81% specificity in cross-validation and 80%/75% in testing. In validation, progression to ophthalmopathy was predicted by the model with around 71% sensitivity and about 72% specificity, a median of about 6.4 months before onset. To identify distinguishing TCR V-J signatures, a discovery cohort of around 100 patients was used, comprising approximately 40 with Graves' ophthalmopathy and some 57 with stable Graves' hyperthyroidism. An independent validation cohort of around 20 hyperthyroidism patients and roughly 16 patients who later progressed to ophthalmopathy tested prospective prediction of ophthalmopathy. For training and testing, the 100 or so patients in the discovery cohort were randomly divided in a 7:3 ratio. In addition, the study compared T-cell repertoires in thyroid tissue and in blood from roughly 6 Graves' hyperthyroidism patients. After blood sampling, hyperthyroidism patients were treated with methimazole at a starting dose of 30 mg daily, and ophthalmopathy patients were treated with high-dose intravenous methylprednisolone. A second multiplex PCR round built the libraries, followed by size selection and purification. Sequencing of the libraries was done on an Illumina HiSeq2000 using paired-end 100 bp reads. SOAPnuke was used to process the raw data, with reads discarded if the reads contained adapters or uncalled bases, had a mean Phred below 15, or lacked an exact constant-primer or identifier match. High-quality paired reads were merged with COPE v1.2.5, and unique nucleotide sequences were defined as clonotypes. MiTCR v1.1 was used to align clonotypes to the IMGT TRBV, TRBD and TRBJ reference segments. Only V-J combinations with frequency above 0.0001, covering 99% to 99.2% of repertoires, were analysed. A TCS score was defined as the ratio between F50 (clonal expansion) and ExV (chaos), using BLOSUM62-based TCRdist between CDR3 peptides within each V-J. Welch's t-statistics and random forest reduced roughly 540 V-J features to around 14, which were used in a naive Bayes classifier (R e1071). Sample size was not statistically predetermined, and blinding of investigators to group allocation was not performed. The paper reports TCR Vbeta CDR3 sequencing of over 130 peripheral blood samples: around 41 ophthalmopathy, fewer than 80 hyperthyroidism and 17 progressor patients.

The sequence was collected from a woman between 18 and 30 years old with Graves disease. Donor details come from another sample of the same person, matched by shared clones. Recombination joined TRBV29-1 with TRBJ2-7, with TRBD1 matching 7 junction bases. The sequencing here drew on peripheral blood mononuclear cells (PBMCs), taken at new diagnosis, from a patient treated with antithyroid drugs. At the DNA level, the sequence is TGCAGCGTTGTAGGACAGGACTTCTACGAGCAGTACTTC. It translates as CSVVGQDFYEQYF.